These 11 T cell receptor beta chains came from one sample sequenced in a study of blood T cells in healthy people across ages. A second PCR, run for about 6 to 11 cycles, used a sample-barcoded 5' primer plus a J-beta primer mix. TCRdb called the 5' RACE reads again in MiXCR, with one record for every CDR3 protein. Altogether around 800,000 distinct CDR3 sequences are present, about 46% being singletons, with the ten largest covering roughly 18%. The sequenced sample consisted of blood. These receptors were collected from an elderly man in good health.

The chain joins TRBV6-1 to TRBJ2-7, with 11 positions matching TRBD2. Germline trimming cut 9 bases from V and 2 bases from J; bases unmatched to any gene: 9. CDR1 MNHNS and CDR2 SASEGT come from the germline V gene. The CDR3 spans 15 residues. CDR3 region: CASEIAGGPTYEQYF. The CDR3 DNA sequence: TGTGCCAGTGAGATAGCGGGAGGGCCCACCTACGAGCAGTACTTC.

Comment on this clonotype: Its ends do not fully match the called genes, so a read error is possible. The gene calls are TRBV7-8 and TRBJ1-2, with TRBD1 matching over 8 bases. The CDR3 is 12 amino acids. CDR1 is SGHVS, CDR2 FQNEAQ, per germline. In nucleotides, the CDR3 is TGTGTCAGCAGCACTACAGGGGGTGGCTACACCTTC. Protein product: CVSSTTGGGYTF.

The chain links TRBV3-1 to TRBJ2-5, with a possible D match to TRBD1 (6 bases). This CDR3 has 17 amino acids. V gave up 1 base and J gave up 4 bases, with 19 bases separating them. Germline V CDR1 and CDR2: LGHDT, YNNKEL (reference sequence). CDR3 coding DNA: TGTGCCAGCAGCCAAGGTGCGGCAGGGGCGGGCACAGAGACCCAGTACTTC. It encodes CASSQGAAGAGTETQYF.

In its sample, this clonotype was seen a few times. The V gene is TRBV12-3 or TRBV12-4, the J gene TRBJ2-1; tentative D call: TRBD2 (5 bases). The CDR3 is 14 residues long. Trimming shortened V by 5 bases and J by 7 bases, and 15 bases separated the two germline ends. CDR3 loop: CASSRRARVNEQFF. The CDR3 nucleotides read TGTGCCAGCAGTCGACGAGCGAGGGTGAATGAGCAGTTCTTC.

The chain is built from TRBV6-1 and TRBJ1-5; tentative D call: TRBD1 (6 bases). Trimming took 1 base from V and 2 from J, leaving 9 bases between them. CDR3 size: 15 residues. In germline, CDR1 is MNHNS, CDR2 SASEGT. The CDR3 region has the DNA TGTGCCAGCAGTGAAGGGGGGACACGCAATCAGCCCCAGCATTTT. Encoded protein: CASSEGGTRNQPQHF.

This chain uses TRBV20-1 with TRBJ2-6; possibly TRBD1 for D (6 bases). Germline-derived CDR1 and CDR2 are DFQATT and SNEGSKA (reference sequence). The length of the CDR3 is 18 residues. The V end was cut by 3 bases, the J end by 1 base, with 19 bases between. CDR3 in amino acids: CSASSSGTRLSGANVLTF. The CDR3 nucleotides are TGCAGTGCTAGTAGCTCCGGGACAAGGCTTTCTGGGGCCAACGTCCTGACTTTC.

This clonotype appeared a few times. The chain recombines TRBV2 with TRBJ1-4; D ambiguous. This CDR3 is built from 13 residues. V was trimmed by 3 bases and J by 8 bases, leaving 10 bases between them. The germline V gene encodes CDR1 SNHLY and CDR2 FYNNEI. CDR3 sequence: CASSDSMEEKLFF. In DNA form, the CDR3 reads TGTGCCAGCAGTGACTCCATGGAGGAAAAACTGTTTTTT.

This clonotype was seen a few times. This sequence joins TRBV20-1 and TRBJ1-6; 7 bases are shared with TRBD1. This CDR3 has 15 amino acids. V lost 6 bases to trimming and J lost 8 bases; unmatched junction nucleotides: 13. The germline CDR1 and CDR2 sequences are DFQATT and SNEGSKA (reference sequence). Here the CDR3 reads CSAPDRAIDDSPLHF. The DNA for the CDR3 is TGCAGTGCCCCTGACAGGGCGATTGACGATTCACCCCTCCACTTT.

This clonotype came up many times. The chain uses TRBV29-1 and TRBJ2-7; TRBD2 might be the D (6 bases). V was shortened by 6 bases and J by 1 base, with 10 bases between the two germline ends. Germline V CDR1 and CDR2: SQVTM, ANQGSEA. The CDR3 loop spans 12 amino acids. DNA of the CDR3: TGCAGCGTCCAGGAGGGATCCTACGAGCAGTACTTC. This gives the protein CSVQEGSYEQYF.

This clonotype has ten or more counts. This sequence joins TRBV12-3 or TRBV12-4 and TRBJ2-3, with D hard to call. V was cut by 6 bases and J by 0 bases, with 7 bases left in between. The CDR3 loop spans 13 amino acids. The CDR3 DNA reads TGTGCCAGCAGCTTGGCGAGCACAGATACGCAGTATTTT. Translating gives CASSLASTDTQYF.

The chain employs TRBV29-1 and TRBJ2-1, with D possibly being TRBD1 (6 bases). The CDR3 extends over 12 amino acids. V lost 7 bases, J lost 6 bases, and 13 bases lay in between. Germline CDR1 SQVTM, CDR2 ANQGSEA. The CDR3 coding sequence is TGCAGCGCCGGGACACCACGCAATGAGCAGTTCTTC. Protein sequence: CSAGTPRNEQFF.